These 31 T cell receptor beta chains were all obtained from the same sample, sequenced in a study of CD8 T cells in Susac syndrome. RNA was extracted with the RNeasy kit, and a quantity of roughly 0.5 to 1 ug was reverse transcribed using random hexamers. MiXCR, run by TCRdb on the immunoSEQ multiplex PCR reads, gives a single entry per CDR3 protein. This sample yields 300,000 or so distinct CDR3 sequences, of which about 92% are seen a single time; 0.065% belongs to the top ten. Sequenced input: CD4+ T cells from PBMCs. The source is a human donor with multiple sclerosis.

The chain couples TRBV19 to TRBJ1-5, with 7 nucleotides matching TRBD1. The germline V gene encodes CDR1 LNHDA and CDR2 SQIVND (reference sequence). V lost 3 bases and J lost 6; bases outside the gene matches: 8. The CDR3 loop spans 15 amino acids. CDR3 region: CASSMTPGGRQPQHF. The CDR3 bases are TGTGCCAGTAGTATGACCCCAGGGGGACGTCAGCCCCAGCATTTT. Full variable domain (outside the CDR3, taken from reference TRBV19 and TRBJ1-5): DGGITQSPKYLFRKEGQNVTLSCEQNLNHDAMYWYRQDPGQGLRLIYYSQIVNDFQKGDIAEGYSVSREKKESFPLTVTSAQKNPTAFYLCASSMTPGGRQPQHFGDGTRLSIL.

This clonotype was counted between two and nine times. This rearrangement joins TRBV12-3 or TRBV12-4 to TRBJ2-1; 7 bases line up with TRBD1. V was pared by 5 bases and J by 2 bases, with 3 bases of the junction left unmatched. The CDR3 totals 14 residues. In nucleotides, the CDR3 is TGTGCCAGCAGTACTACAGGGGCCTACAATGAGCAGTTCTTC. Protein: CASSTTGAYNEQFF.

The chain combines TRBV6-2 or TRBV6-3 with TRBJ2-5, with no clear D. Trimming stripped 6 bases from V and 4 bases from J, with 15 bases between. The germline V gene encodes CDR1 MNHEY and CDR2 SVGEGT. The CDR3 runs 14 residues. CDR3 coding DNA: TGTGCCAGCAGCCACGGCACTACGATAGAGACCCAGTACTTC. This translates into CASSHGTTIETQYF.

The chain uses TRBV5-1 and TRBJ2-2, with D unclear. CDR3 length: 14 amino acids. Trimming removed 0 bases at V and 6 bases at J, with 9 bases between. Germline values: CDR1 SGHRS, CDR2 YFSETQ. CDR3 in amino acids: CASSLAGDSGELFF. In DNA form, the CDR3 reads TGCGCCAGCAGCTTGGCCGGCGATTCCGGGGAGCTGTTTTTT.

J is TRBJ1-2 and V is TRBV30; 10 positions agree with TRBD1. The V gene's germline CDR1 is GTSNPN and CDR2 SVGIG (reference sequence). The CDR3 has 14 amino acids. V trimming: 4 bases; J trimming: 8 bases; junction bases outside the gene matches: 10. The CDR3 loop reads CAWILLTGGTGYTF. The CDR3 DNA reads as TGTGCCTGGATTCTGTTGACAGGGGGCACGGGCTACACCTTC. The entire variable domain, with the rest obtained from reference TRBV30 and TRBJ1-2, is as follows: SQTIHQWPATLVQPVGSPLSLECTVEGTSNPNLYWYRQAAGRGLQLLFYSVGIGQISSEVPQNLSASRPQDRQFILSSKKLLLSDSGFYLCAWILLTGGTGYTFGSGTRLTVV.

This clonotype appeared once. The chain combines TRBV20-1 with TRBJ2-1; D gene ambiguous. From germline, CDR1 is DFQATT and CDR2 SNEGSKA (reference sequence). This CDR3 has 13 amino acids. Trimming pared 0 bases from V and 3 bases from J, leaving 6 bases between. DNA for the CDR3: TGCAGTGCTAGAGAAACAATCTACAATGAGCAGTTCTTC. Its translation is CSARETIYNEQFF.

The V call is TRBV12-3 or TRBV12-4, the J call TRBJ2-1, with 8 bases identical to TRBD2. V lost 6 bases to trimming and J lost 7 bases; unmatched junction nucleotides: 11. CDR3 length: 15 amino acids. This CDR3 reads CASRIGRAVGNEQFF. CDR3 DNA sequence: TGTGCCAGCAGAATCGGGAGGGCCGTCGGTAATGAGCAGTTCTTC.

The chain uses TRBV7-6 and TRBJ1-3; unclear D gene. Trimming shortened V by 6 bases and J by 0 bases, and 12 bases separated the two germline ends. The CDR3 runs to 15 residues. CDR1 is SGHVS, CDR2 FNYEAQ, per germline. CDR3 in amino acids: CASSLAPISGNTIYF. The CDR3 nucleotides are TGTGCCAGCAGTCTCGCCCCCATCTCTGGAAACACCATATATTTT. Full variable domain (remainder filled in from reference TRBV7-6 and TRBJ1-3): GAGVSQSPRYKVTKRGQDVALRCDPISGHVSLYWYRQALGQGPEFLTYFNYEAQQDKSGLPNDRFSAERPEGSISTLTIQRTEQRDSAMYRCASSLAPISGNTIYFGEGSWLTVV.

The chain joins TRBV12-3 or TRBV12-4 to TRBJ2-3; tentatively, D is TRBD1 or TRBD2 (6 bases each). The V and J ends lost 2 bases and 5 bases respectively, with 11 bases between them. The CDR3 length is 14 residues. CDR3: CASSLLGGQDTQYF. CDR3 nucleotide sequence: TGTGCCAGCAGTTTACTGGGGGGCCAAGATACGCAGTATTTT.

The chain has TRBV30 and TRBJ1-1; perhaps TRBD1 as D (6 bases). Trimming stripped 1 base from V and 0 bases from J, with 21 bases between. CDR3 size: 18 residues. CDR1 and CDR2 (germline): GTSNPN, SVGIG (reference sequence). The CDR3 DNA reads TGTGCCTGGAGTGCGTACGCCCAAACGGGACATATGAACACTGAAGCTTTCTTT. Its protein is CAWSAYAQTGHMNTEAFF.

The rearrangement uses TRBV5-5 and TRBJ2-3, with D unclear. In germline, CDR1 is SGHKS, CDR2 YYEKEE (reference sequence). The CDR3 covers 13 residues. Between the trimmed V and J ends, which lost 1 base and 4 bases, there was a span of 7 bases. The DNA for the CDR3 is TGTGCCAGCAGCTTGATTTGGGCAGATACGCAGTATTTT. Protein sequence: CASSLIWADTQYF.

V is TRBV3-1 and J is TRBJ2-5, with 10 nucleotides matching TRBD2. Germline V gene lookup returns CDR1 LGHDT and CDR2 YNNKEL (reference sequence). V lost 4 bases to trimming and J lost 11 bases; unmatched junction nucleotides: 13. The CDR3 is 15 residues long. CDR3 sequence (DNA): TGTGCCAGCAGCCCACTAGGCCGACTAGCGGGTTCACAGTACTTC. Its translation is CASSPLGRLAGSQYF.

The V gene is TRBV29-1, the J gene TRBJ2-2; 10 nucleotides agree with TRBD1. CDR3 length: 16 residues. The V gene's germline CDR1 is SQVTM and CDR2 ANQGSEA. V trimming: 1 base; J trimming: 0 bases; junction bases outside the gene matches: 2. CDR3 region: CSVEAGTGANTGELFF. The CDR3, as DNA: TGCAGCGTTGAAGCCGGGACAGGGGCGAACACCGGGGAGCTGTTTTTT.

The chain has TRBV18 and TRBJ1-4; D is possibly TRBD1 (6 bases). The CDR3 contains 13 residues. The V gene's germline CDR1 is KGHSH and CDR2 LQKENI. The ends were cut back, 3 bases at V and 8 bases at J, with 10 bases in the middle. The DNA of the CDR3 is TGTGCCAGCTCACCTGGACAGCTAGAAAAACTGTTTTTT. It yields the protein CASSPGQLEKLFF.

The chain joins TRBV29-1 to TRBJ1-1; D might be TRBD1 (6 bases). This CDR3 is 15 amino acids long. Looked up from germline, CDR1 is SQVTM and CDR2 is ANQGSEA. V lost 7 bases to trimming and J lost 1 base, with 19 bases between them. This CDR3 is CSGTPMRTANTEAFF. The CDR3, as DNA: TGCAGCGGTACCCCCATGAGGACAGCGAACACTGAAGCTTTCTTT.

V and J are TRBV6-5 and TRBJ1-1; 10 bases map to TRBD1. This CDR3 spans 15 amino acids. J lost 1 base, V lost 6 bases, and 5 bases had no gene match. Per germline, CDR1 MNHEY and CDR2 SVGAGI. The CDR3 sequence: CASRPGQGWNTEAFF. CDR3 DNA: TGTGCCAGCAGGCCGGGACAGGGGTGGAACACTGAAGCTTTCTTT.

V is TRBV20-1 and J is TRBJ2-5; D might be TRBD2 (6 bases). This CDR3 spans 14 amino acids. Germline loops: CDR1 DFQATT, CDR2 SNEGSKA (reference sequence). V was shortened by 5 bases and J by 4 bases, with 17 bases between the two germline ends. Here the CDR3 DNA reads TGCAGTGCTCCTTTAGAGGCGGGACGAGAGACCCAGTACTTC. Protein: CSAPLEAGRETQYF.

V and J are TRBV6-2 or TRBV6-3 and TRBJ2-2, with 8 bases aligning to TRBD1. The V gene end was trimmed by 6 bases and the J gene end by 4 bases; junction bases not matched to a gene: 4. Germline-derived CDR1 and CDR2 are MNHEY and SVGEGT. This CDR3 contains 14 residues. The CDR3 DNA reads as TGTGCCAGCAGACCGGACAGGGCCACCGGGGAGCTGTTTTTT. Protein product: CASRPDRATGELFF.

The chain combines TRBV19 with TRBJ2-6; possible D gene TRBD2, 5 bases. This CDR3 comprises 18 residues. Trimming pared 10 bases from V and 2 bases from J, leaving 24 bases between. In germline, CDR1 is LNHDA, CDR2 SQIVND (reference sequence). The CDR3 DNA is TGTGCCACCAACCCGCAAGGGCTAGCCGTTACTGGGGCCAACGTCCTGACTTTC. This encodes CATNPQGLAVTGANVLTF.

This chain connects TRBV19 to TRBJ2-7; the D gene is possibly TRBD1 (6 bases). V was trimmed by 5 bases and J by 6 bases, leaving 11 bases between them. Germline assignment: CDR1 LNHDA and CDR2 SQIVND (reference sequence). The CDR3 covers 12 residues. This CDR3 is CASSPARGEQYF. CDR3 nucleotides: TGTGCCAGTAGTCCCGCCAGGGGCGAGCAGTACTTC.

The chain combines TRBV6-1 with TRBJ1-2, with no clear D. This CDR3 is 18 amino acids long. V lost 7 bases and J lost 4, with 28 bases in between. CDR1 is MNHNS and CDR2 is SASEGT in the germline V gene. As DNA, the CDR3 is TGTGCCAGCACAGCCCTGACGGCGGCGGGTTCCCTCACCTATGGCTACACCTTC. Amino acids: CASTALTAAGSLTYGYTF.

This clonotype was counted once. The J gene is TRBJ1-2, the V gene TRBV29-1, with D perhaps matching TRBD1 (5 bases). Germline V gene lookup returns CDR1 SQVTM and CDR2 ANQGSEA. V dropped 7 bases and J dropped 4 bases, with 13 bases sitting between them. The CDR3 runs to 12 residues. The CDR3 DNA is TGCAGCGCCTCAGGGTCCCTCTATGGCTACACCTTC. Translated: CSASGSLYGYTF.

The gene calls are TRBV20-1 and TRBJ2-1, with 7 bases fitting TRBD2. The J segment lost 0 bases and the V segment lost 7 bases, leaving 12 bases of the junction unmatched. CDR3 length equals 16 residues. From germline, CDR1 is DFQATT and CDR2 SNEGSKA (reference sequence). The CDR3 nucleotides are TGCAGTGGGGCTCTTTCTAGCGGAAGCTCCTACAATGAGCAGTTCTTC. Protein product: CSGALSSGSSYNEQFF.

V and J are TRBV7-9 and TRBJ2-2; unclear D gene. Germline-derived CDR1 and CDR2 are SEHNR and FQNEAQ (reference sequence). The CDR3 consists of 13 residues. V gave up 7 bases and J gave up 3 bases, with 9 bases separating them. The CDR3 sequence: CASTMGDTGELFF. CDR3 sequence (DNA): TGTGCCAGCACCATGGGCGACACCGGGGAGCTGTTTTTT.

The chain combines TRBV5-1 with TRBJ1-1; D gene ambiguous. The CDR3 is 15 residues long. Trimming left V 3 bases short and J 4 bases short, with 16 bases between. The germline V gene has CDR1 SGHRS and CDR2 YFSETQ. CDR3 DNA sequence: TGCGCCAGCAGCTCCCCGGGAGCCCTCGGCACTGAAGCTTTCTTT. Residues: CASSSPGALGTEAFF.

The genes are TRBV5-1 and TRBJ1-2; 9 bases fit TRBD1. The germline gives CDR1 SGHRS, CDR2 YFSETQ. V trimming: 1 base; J trimming: 7 bases; junction bases outside the gene matches: 14. The CDR3 has 17 amino acids. In DNA, the CDR3 is TGCGCCAGCAGCTTGCGAACAGGGGGCGCAAAGGAGAGTGGCTACACCTTC. Its translation: CASSLRTGGAKESGYTF.

This chain joins TRBV12-3 or TRBV12-4 and TRBJ1-3; perhaps TRBD1 as D (6 bases). This CDR3 region has 16 residues. V was cut by 1 base and J by 0 bases, with 10 bases left in between. The CDR3 loop is CASSLDRENSGNTIYF. The CDR3, as DNA: TGTGCCAGCAGTTTAGACAGGGAGAACTCTGGAAACACCATATATTTT.

The chain has TRBV5-1 and TRBJ2-5, with 8 nucleotides matching TRBD2. The germline V gene has CDR1 SGHRS and CDR2 YFSETQ. The CDR3 is 16 residues long. V lost 3 bases, J lost 3 bases, and 10 bases stayed unmatched. CDR3 in amino acids: CASSSLAGGGEETQYF. CDR3 nucleotides: TGCGCCAGCAGCTCCCTTGCGGGGGGCGGGGAAGAGACCCAGTACTTC.

The rearrangement joins TRBV7-9 to TRBJ1-4; D call uncertain. Trimming stripped 4 bases from V and 8 bases from J, with 17 bases between. The CDR3 has 15 residues. The germline CDR1 and CDR2 sequences are SEHNR and FQNEAQ (reference sequence). CDR3 in amino acids: CASSSTGSGYEKLFF. The CDR3 bases are TGTGCCAGCAGCTCCACCGGGTCCGGATACGAAAAACTGTTTTTT.

J is TRBJ2-1 and V is TRBV6-5; the match to TRBD1 covers 9 bases. Germline V gene data show CDR1 as MNHEY and CDR2 as SVGAGI. This CDR3 region has 15 residues. The V gene end was trimmed by 6 bases and the J gene end by 3 bases; junction bases not matched to a gene: 6. CDR3 in DNA: TGTGCCAGCAGCCGAGGGGACAGGGTCTACAATGAGCAGTTCTTC. Amino acids: CASSRGDRVYNEQFF.

This clonotype has a single count. The chain is built from TRBV25-1 and TRBJ1-4; D is possibly TRBD1 (6 bases). CDR3 length: 13 amino acids. Trimming removed 4 bases at V and 7 bases at J, with 10 bases between. The germline V gene has CDR1 MGHDK and CDR2 SYGVNS. The CDR3 protein is CASSAGGSEKLFF. The CDR3 DNA follows: TGTGCCAGCAGTGCGGGGGGCTCTGAAAAACTGTTTTTT.